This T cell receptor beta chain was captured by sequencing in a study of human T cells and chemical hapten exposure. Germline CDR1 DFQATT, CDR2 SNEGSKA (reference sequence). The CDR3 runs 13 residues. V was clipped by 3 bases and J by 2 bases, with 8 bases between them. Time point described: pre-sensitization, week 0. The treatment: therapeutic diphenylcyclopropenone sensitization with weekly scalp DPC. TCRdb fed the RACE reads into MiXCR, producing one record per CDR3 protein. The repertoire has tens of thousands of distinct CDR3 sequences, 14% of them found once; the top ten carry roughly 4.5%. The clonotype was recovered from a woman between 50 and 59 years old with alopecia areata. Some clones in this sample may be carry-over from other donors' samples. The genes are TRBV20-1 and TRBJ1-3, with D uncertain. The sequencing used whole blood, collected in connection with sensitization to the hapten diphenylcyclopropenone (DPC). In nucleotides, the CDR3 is TGCAGTGCTAGGGCCGCGGCTGGAAACACCATATATTTT. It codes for CSARAAAGNTIYF.